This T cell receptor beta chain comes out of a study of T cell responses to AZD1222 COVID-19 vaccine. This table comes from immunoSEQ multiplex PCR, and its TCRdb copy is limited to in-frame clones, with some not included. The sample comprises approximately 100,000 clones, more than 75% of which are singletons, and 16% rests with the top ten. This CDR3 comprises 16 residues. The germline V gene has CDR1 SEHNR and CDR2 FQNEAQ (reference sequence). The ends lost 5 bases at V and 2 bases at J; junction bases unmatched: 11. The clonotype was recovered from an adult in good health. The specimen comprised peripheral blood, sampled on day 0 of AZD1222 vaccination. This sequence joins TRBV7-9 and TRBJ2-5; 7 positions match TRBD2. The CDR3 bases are TGTGCCAGCAGCCACCCGGGCGGGAGTCTTCAAGAGACCCAGTACTTC. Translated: CASSHPGGSLQETQYF.